This T cell receptor (beta chain) was sequenced in a study of shared clonotypes between healthy human individuals (dated by TCRdb to the early 2020s). For the wider study: The cohort included three men and a couple of women between 18 and 49 years of age. To increase sequencing depth and limit assay-specific biases, different laboratories used diverse techniques to prepare libraries and sequence TCR repertoires. Leukapheresis yielded between about 0.85 and 10 billion PBMCs per donor. For each donor, three plates each were used for CD4 naive and CD4 memory, two plates were used for CD8 naive, and one plate was used for CD8 memory. To estimate repertoire size and how much clonotype sharing occurs between individuals, the study deeply sequenced the blood TCR repertoires of five healthy adults. What the research found in general, with its limitations: Higher generation probabilities were observed for clonotypes shared by all four sorted-subset donors than for non-shared clonotypes. Pairwise subsampling indicated that sequencing depth was expected to affect the degree of clonotype sharing among donors. The genetic and exposure-history diversity represented was limited by the small number of donors. Sampling was restricted to blood, and TCR repertoires in tissue are likely to differ from TCR repertoires in blood. Sharing across several donors was observed for approximately 5% of naive CD4, under 4% of naive CD8, 2% to 2.5% of memory CD4, and around 0.44% of memory CD8 clonotypes. Naive subsets generally had larger estimated clonotype richness than memory subsets did. Incomplete sequencing was indicated by rarefaction of sorted-subset datasets, despite the large sequencing depth.

Using the deep immunoSEQ assay, multiplex PCR amplified TCR CDR3 regions from genomic DNA. For each cell subset, the extracted genomic DNA was distributed evenly across all wells of several immunoSEQ 96-well plates, and each plate served as one replicate. For sorted subsets, roughly 200 ng of genomic DNA, equivalent to some 30,000 T cell genomes, went into each replicate PCR. Purified libraries were measured with a Qubit 3.0 fluorometer, size-checked on a Bioanalyzer 2100, and measured again with the KAPA Library Quantification kit. Every immunoSEQ 96-well plate was sequenced on a dedicated single-read 150-cycle Illumina NextSeq 550 flow cell. For the original study's pipeline: Because only junctional sequences without quality scores were contained in the immunoSEQ output, filtering matching that applied to full-length reads could not be performed. To assign V/J genes and CDR3, sequences were annotated using PyIR, a Python wrapper for IgBLAST v1.9, with IMGT germline references. Reads were filtered out if the reads had weak V/J assignments (E-value above 1e-6), no CDR3, stop codons, out-of-frame junctions, or ambiguous translated residues. V3J clonotypes were defined as sequences sharing the same inferred V gene, J gene, and CDR3 amino acid sequence. The percentage overlap between two repertoires was calculated by dividing the number of shared unique clonotypes by the size of the smaller repertoire. Three approaches were used to assess repertoire richness: RTK rarefaction, the Chao1 estimator, and Recon v2.1 estimates of unobserved clonotypes. OLGA was used to compute generation probabilities for all TCRbeta clonotypes that the gDNA method yielded from a few donors. Imported from immuneACCESS, the table was reduced by TCRdb to in-frame sequences with V and J called. These copies leave out some clones; in studies compared against another copy, an unresolved V gene accounts for under half, and the cause of the remainder is not known. V and J calls and clone size follow that table, whereas D and trimming were derived from the DNA. In this sample the table shows a few million clones, more than 80% of which occur a single time. In total, the top ten clones hold roughly 0.13% of the sample.

Per the germline V gene, LGHNA is the CDR1 and YNFKEQ is the CDR2. V has 4 bases trimmed and J has 3 bases trimmed; junction bases matching no gene number 3. The cysteine opens and the phenylalanine closes a CDR3 of 15 amino acids. The entry retains the CDR3 DNA only, 45 bases that are in frame from base 1. The donors were healthy, HIV-negative adults who had no recently reported acute infections or vaccinations. Every donor was a Caucasian adult residing in Nashville, Tennessee, USA. CD4+ T cells were enriched through magnetic negative selection, after which naive cells were positively selected on CD45RA and the remaining negative fraction served as the memory subset. Blood was collected by leukapheresis, and PBMCs were isolated by Ficoll-Histopaque density gradient centrifugation and then cryopreserved in liquid nitrogen vapor phase. Purity and quantity of every magnetically sorted T cell population were checked by analytical flow cytometry. Genomic DNA was isolated from each sorted fraction and quantified by UV absorbance on a Nanodrop 2000c.

To note about this clone: Its antigen target is currently unknown. No quality values exist for individual bases; no much larger clone is one base distant. The same CDR3 arises from other DNA sequences in this sample as well.

The sequence derives from a man aged 18 to 30 in good health. Sequencing was done on a sample of naive CD4+ T cells sorted from blood. In the paper's terms, the cell subset or site label means: CD45RA+ positively selected. The chain employs TRBV4-2 and TRBJ2-3, with 11 central nucleotides matching TRBD2. The DNA sequence reads TGTGCCAGCAGCCCCCTAGCGGGGGGTACAGATACGCAGTATTTT. Translated, this is CASSPLAGGTDTQYF.